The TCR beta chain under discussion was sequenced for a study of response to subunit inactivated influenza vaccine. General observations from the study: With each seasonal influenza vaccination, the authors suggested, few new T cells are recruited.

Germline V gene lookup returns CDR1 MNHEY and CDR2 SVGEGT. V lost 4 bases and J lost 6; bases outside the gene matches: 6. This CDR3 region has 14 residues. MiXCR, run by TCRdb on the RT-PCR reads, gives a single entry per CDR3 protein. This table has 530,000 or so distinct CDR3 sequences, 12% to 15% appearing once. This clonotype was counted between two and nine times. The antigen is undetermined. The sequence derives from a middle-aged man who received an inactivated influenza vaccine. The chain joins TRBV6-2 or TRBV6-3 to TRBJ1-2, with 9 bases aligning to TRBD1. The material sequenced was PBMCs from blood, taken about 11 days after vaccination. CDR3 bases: TGTGCCAGCAGTTCCCGGACAGGGGTAGATGGCTACACCTTC. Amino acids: CASSSRTGVDGYTF.